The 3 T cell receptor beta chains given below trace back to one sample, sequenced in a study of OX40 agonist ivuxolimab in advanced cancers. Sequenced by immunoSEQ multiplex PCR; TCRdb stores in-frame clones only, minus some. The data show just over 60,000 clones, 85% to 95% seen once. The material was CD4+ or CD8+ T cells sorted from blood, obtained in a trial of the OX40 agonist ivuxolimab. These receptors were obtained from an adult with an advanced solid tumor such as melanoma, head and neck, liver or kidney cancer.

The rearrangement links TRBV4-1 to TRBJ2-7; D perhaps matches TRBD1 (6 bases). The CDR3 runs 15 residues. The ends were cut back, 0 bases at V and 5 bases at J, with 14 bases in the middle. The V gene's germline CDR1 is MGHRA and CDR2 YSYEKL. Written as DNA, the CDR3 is TGCGCCAGCAGCCAAGAGCTGGGGGCGAACGACGAGCAGTACTTC. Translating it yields CASSQELGANDEQYF.

The CDR3 bases are TGCGCCAGCAGCTTGGACACTTCCTACGAGCAGTACTTC. It codes for CASSLDTSYEQYF. The chain is built from TRBV5-1 and TRBJ2-7; D is unresolved. V was cut by 0 bases and J by 1 base, with 5 bases left in between. The CDR3 loop spans 13 amino acids. Germline lookup yields CDR1 SGHRS and CDR2 YFSETQ.

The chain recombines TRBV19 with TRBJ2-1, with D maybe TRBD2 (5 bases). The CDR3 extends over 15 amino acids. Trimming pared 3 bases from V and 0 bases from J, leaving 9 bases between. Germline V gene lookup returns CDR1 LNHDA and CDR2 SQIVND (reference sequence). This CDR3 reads CASSIYGDSYNEQFF. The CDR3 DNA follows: TGTGCCAGTAGTATTTACGGGGACTCCTACAATGAGCAGTTCTTC.